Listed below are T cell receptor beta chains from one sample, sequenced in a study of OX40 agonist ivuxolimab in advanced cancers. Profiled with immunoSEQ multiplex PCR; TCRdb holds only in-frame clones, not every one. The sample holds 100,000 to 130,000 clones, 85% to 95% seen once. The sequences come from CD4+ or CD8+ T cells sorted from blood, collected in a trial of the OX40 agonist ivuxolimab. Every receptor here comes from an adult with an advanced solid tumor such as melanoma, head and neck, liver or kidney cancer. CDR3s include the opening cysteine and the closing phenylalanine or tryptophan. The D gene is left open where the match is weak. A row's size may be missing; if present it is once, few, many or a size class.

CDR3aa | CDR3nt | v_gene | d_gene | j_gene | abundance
CASSLERNFITLYEQYF | TGTGCCAGCAGCTTAGAGCGGAATTTTATAACGCTCTACGAGCAGTACTTC | TRBV11-2 | . | TRBJ2-7 | .
CASSVAPQGASGNIQYF | TGTGCCAGCAGCGTAGCCCCTCAGGGGGCATCGGGAAACATTCAGTACTTC | TRBV9 | TRBD1 | TRBJ2-4 | .
CASSLTGTETQYF | TGTGCCAGCAGCTTGACGGGGACGGAGACCCAGTACTTC | TRBV5-4 | . | TRBJ2-5 | .
CAWSALDRGNTEAFF | TGTGCCTGGAGTGCCCTGGACAGGGGGAACACTGAAGCTTTCTTT | TRBV30 | TRBD1 | TRBJ1-1 | .
CATKRGASTDTQYF | TGTGCCACCAAGCGGGGGGCAAGCACAGATACGCAGTATTTT | TRBV15 | TRBD2 | TRBJ2-3 | .
CASSVWYNTEAFF | TGTGCCAGCAGCGTTTGGTACAACACTGAAGCTTTCTTT | TRBV9 | . | TRBJ1-1 | .
CASSDHGTGSYEQYF | TGTGCCAGCAGTGATCACGGGACAGGGTCCTACGAGCAGTACTTC | TRBV25-1 | TRBD1 | TRBJ2-7 | .
CASSEREGVGAGELFF | TGTGCCAGCAGTGAACGAGAGGGCGTGGGCGCCGGGGAGCTGTTTTTT | TRBV6-1 | . | TRBJ2-2 | .
CASSRGSNTGELFF | TGCGCCAGCAGTCGGGGCTCCAACACCGGGGAGCTGTTTTTT | TRBV5-1 | . | TRBJ2-2 | .
CASSLSGVAAGELFF | TGCGCCAGCAGCTTGTCGGGGGTTGCCGCCGGGGAGCTGTTTTTT | TRBV5-1 | . | TRBJ2-2 | .
CSGQKVGGGGETQYF | TGCAGCGGCCAAAAAGTAGGAGGGGGGGGAGAGACCCAGTACTTC | TRBV29-1 | . | TRBJ2-5 | .
CASSPPLAGGTDTQYF | TGCGCCAGCAGCCCCCCCCTAGCGGGAGGCACAGATACGCAGTATTTT | TRBV5-1 | TRBD2 | TRBJ2-3 | .
CASMGGFANSYTF | TGTGCCAGCATGGGGGGATTCGCGAATAGCTACACCTTC | TRBV9 | . | TRBJ1-2 | .
CSVRDSGGWTGELFF | TGCAGCGTGAGGGATAGCGGGGGATGGACCGGGGAGCTGTTTTTT | TRBV29-1 | TRBD2 | TRBJ2-2 | .
CASSYGARGEQYF | TGTGCCAGCAGTTACGGGGCTAGGGGCGAGCAGTACTTC | TRBV6-5 | . | TRBJ2-7 | .
CASSLGDSVNQPQHF | TGTGCCAGCAGCTTAGGGGACAGCGTCAATCAGCCCCAGCATTTT | TRBV11-2 | TRBD1 | TRBJ1-5 | .
CASSSPRPGQRPTDTQYF | TGTGCCAGCAGCTCTCCCCGACCGGGACAGCGTCCCACAGATACGCAGTATTTT | TRBV7-8 | TRBD1 | TRBJ2-3 | .
CAWSKVAGIQETQYF | TGTGCCTGGAGTAAGGTGGCGGGGATACAAGAGACCCAGTACTTC | TRBV30 | . | TRBJ2-5 | once
CASIRESSYEQYF | TGTGCCAGCATTCGGGAGAGCTCCTACGAGCAGTACTTC | TRBV28 | . | TRBJ2-7 | .
CASSQGQTPYGYTF | TGTGCCAGCAGCCAAGGACAGACGCCTTATGGCTACACCTTC | TRBV5-4 | . | TRBJ1-2 | .
CASTQDRKRNTIYF | TGTGCCAGTACCCAGGACAGGAAGAGAAACACCATATATTTT | TRBV19 | TRBD1 | TRBJ1-3 | .
CASSGDYPYEQYF | TGTGCCAGCAGTGGGGACTACCCCTACGAGCAGTACTTC | TRBV2 | TRBD2 | TRBJ2-7 | .
CASSPGQGSRGYTF | TGTGCCAGTAGTCCTGGACAGGGTTCGAGGGGCTACACCTTC | TRBV19 | TRBD1 | TRBJ1-2 | .
CASSQSSGGYEQYF | TGTGCCAGCAGCCAATCTAGCGGGGGCTACGAGCAGTACTTC | TRBV11-2 | TRBD2 | TRBJ2-7 | .
CASSHTGTENYNEQFF | TGCGCCAGCAGTCACACCGGGACTGAGAACTACAATGAGCAGTTCTTC | TRBV5-1 | . | TRBJ2-1 | .
CASSYSGGGRAYGYTF | TGTGCCAGCAGTTACTCAGGGGGGGGGCGAGCCTATGGCTACACCTTC | TRBV6-5 | . | TRBJ1-2 | .
CASSWEVGLSGNTIYF | TGTGCCAGCAGCTGGGAGGTCGGGCTGTCTGGAAACACCATATATTTT | TRBV4-2 | . | TRBJ1-3 | .
CASSLAALNEKLFF | TGCGCCAGCAGCTTGGCGGCTCTTAATGAAAAACTGTTTTTT | TRBV5-1 | . | TRBJ1-4 | .
CASSSSNTDTQYF | TGTGCCAGCAGCTCTTCAAACACAGATACGCAGTATTTT | TRBV7-2 | . | TRBJ2-3 | .
CASSRGAENYGYTF | TGTGCCAGCAGCCGGGGGGCTGAAAACTATGGCTACACCTTC | TRBV5-6 | . | TRBJ1-2 | .
CASSQDSTNLHSPLHF | TGCGCCAGCAGCCAAGACTCCACCAATCTGCACTCACCCCTCCACTTT | TRBV4-1 | . | TRBJ1-6 | .
CSARENTEAFF | TGCAGTGCTCGGGAGAACACTGAAGCTTTCTTT | TRBV20-1 | . | TRBJ1-1 | .
CATSRPLAGVAYEQYF | TGTGCCACCAGCAGACCCTTAGCGGGGGTTGCCTACGAGCAGTACTTC | TRBV15 | TRBD2 | TRBJ2-7 | .
CASSLSSPLHF | TGTGCCAGCAGCTTGTCCTCACCCCTCCACTTT | TRBV7-2 | . | TRBJ1-6 | .
CASSPGGSSSSEKLFF | TGCGCCAGCAGCCCGGGAGGGTCCTCTTCAAGTGAAAAACTGTTTTTT | TRBV5-1 | . | TRBJ1-4 | .
CASSGQARQGQGSYEQYF | TGTGCCAGCAGTGGGCAGGCACGGCAGGGACAGGGTTCCTACGAGCAGTACTTC | TRBV28 | TRBD1 | TRBJ2-7 | .
CASSRDRGYNEQFF | TGTGCCAGCAGCCGGGACAGGGGTTACAATGAGCAGTTCTTC | TRBV27 | TRBD1 | TRBJ2-1 | .
CAISESNLDTQYF | TGTGCCATCAGTGAGTCAAATCTGGATACGCAGTATTTT | TRBV10-3 | . | TRBJ2-3 | .
CASSQHTGELFF | TGTGCCAGCAGCCAACATACCGGGGAGCTGTTTTTT | TRBV7-3 | . | TRBJ2-2 | .
CASSLGDRAYEQYF | TGCGCCAGCAGCTTGGGTGACAGGGCCTACGAGCAGTACTTC | TRBV5-1 | TRBD1 | TRBJ2-7 | .
CASIDRTGLTEAFF | TGTGCCAGTATTGATCGGACAGGGCTCACTGAAGCTTTCTTT | TRBV19 | TRBD1 | TRBJ1-1 | .
CASSPMGSAGGAFF | TGCGCCAGCAGCCCCATGGGATCGGCCGGTGGAGCTTTCTTT | TRBV4-1 | . | TRBJ1-1 | .
CASLRTGATNEKLFF | TGTGCCAGCCTACGCACAGGGGCAACTAATGAAAAACTGTTTTTT | TRBV6-6 | TRBD1 | TRBJ1-4 | .
CAIAGGTEAFF | TGTGCCATCGCAGGGGGTACTGAAGCTTTCTTT | TRBV10-3 | TRBD1 | TRBJ1-1 | .
CASSLQGVNEQYF | TGTGCCAGCAGCCTACAGGGAGTAAACGAGCAGTACTTC | TRBV6-5 | . | TRBJ2-7 | .
CASRLALELYEQYF | TGTGCAAGTCGCTTAGCGCTGGAACTCTACGAGCAGTACTTC | TRBV12-2 | . | TRBJ2-7 | .
CASSLGTGGLLEKLFF | TGTGCCAGCAGCCTTGGGACAGGGGGCCTATTAGAAAAACTGTTTTTT | TRBV7-6 | TRBD1 | TRBJ1-4 | .
CASSLNPSAAGTSYEQYF | TGTGCCAGCAGCCTAAACCCCTCTGCCGCGGGGACTAGCTACGAGCAGTACTTC | TRBV11-3 | TRBD2 | TRBJ2-7 | once
CASSLGLAGGPTDTQYF | TGTGCCAGCAGCTTAGGACTAGCGGGGGGCCCCACAGATACGCAGTATTTT | TRBV7-3 | TRBD2 | TRBJ2-3 | .
CASRGYYEQYF | TGTGCCAGCAGGGGTTACTACGAGCAGTACTTC | TRBV6-5 | . | TRBJ2-7 | .
CASSDGRAEAFF | TGTGCCAGCAGCGATGGAAGAGCTGAAGCTTTCTTT | TRBV6-6 | . | TRBJ1-1 | .
CASSFSGFGETQYF | TGTGCCAGCAGCTTCTCAGGGTTTGGAGAGACCCAGTACTTC | TRBV11-3 | . | TRBJ2-5 | .
CASSVGTGGRSGNTIYF | TGTGCCAGCAGCGTAGGCACAGGGGGCAGGTCTGGAAACACCATATATTTT | TRBV9 | TRBD1 | TRBJ1-3 | .
CASSPTGPNASTDTQYF | TGTGCCAGCTCACCAACAGGGCCGAATGCTAGCACAGATACGCAGTATTTT | TRBV18 | . | TRBJ2-3 | .
CASSFRAFPYEQYF | TGTGCCAGCAGCTTTCGAGCCTTTCCCTACGAGCAGTACTTC | TRBV5-4 | . | TRBJ2-7 | .
CASSLGSLAGGHNEQFF | TGTGCCAGCAGCTTAGGAAGCTTAGCGGGAGGCCACAATGAGCAGTTCTTC | TRBV7-9 | TRBD2 | TRBJ2-1 | .
CASSFDRDREAFF | TGCGCCAGCAGCTTCGATAGGGATCGGGAAGCTTTCTTT | TRBV5-1 | . | TRBJ1-1 | .
CASSFTGTGFAGGYTF | TGTGCCAGCAGCTTTACCGGGACAGGGTTTGCCGGTGGCTACACCTTC | TRBV5-6 | TRBD1 | TRBJ1-2 | .